Each of the 5 T cell receptor beta chains below was sequenced from the same sample in a study of cytomegalovirus exposure and HLA in healthy donors. The PCR employed 60 Vbeta primers together with 13 Jbeta primers. Libraries were prepared by immunoSEQ multiplex PCR; TCRdb keeps only in-frame clonotypes and omits some of them. In the table there are about 69,000 clones, about 75% of which are singletons. The specimen sequenced was PBMCs. The receptors were sampled from a man aged 18 to 30 in good health and CMV-seronegative.

The rearrangement joins TRBV27 to TRBJ1-2, with D possibly TRBD1 on 5 matching bases. Germline V gene data show CDR1 as MNHEY and CDR2 as SMNVEV (reference sequence). Trimming removed 0 bases at V and 6 bases at J, with 14 bases between. The CDR3 runs 15 residues. Here the CDR3 reads CASSLSGGPGNGYTF. The CDR3 region has the DNA TGTGCCAGCAGTTTATCCGGAGGGCCAGGGAATGGCTACACCTTC.

This sequence joins TRBV7-8 and TRBJ2-7; no firm D call. This CDR3 comprises 13 residues. Germline V gene data show CDR1 as SGHVS and CDR2 as FQNEAQ. The V and J ends lost 1 base and 7 bases respectively, with 11 bases between them. The CDR3 is CASSLGLDREQYV. Written as DNA, the CDR3 is TGTGCCAGCAGCTTAGGTCTGGATCGGGAGCAGTACGTC.

The rearrangement joins TRBV5-1 to TRBJ1-3; the D gene is possibly TRBD1 (6 bases). The V gene's germline CDR1 is SGHRS and CDR2 YFSETQ. The CDR3 is 14 amino acids. The V and J ends lost 2 bases and 2 bases respectively, with 8 bases between them. CDR3 DNA sequence: TGCGCCAGCAGCTTAACAGGGCCTGGAAACACCATATATTTT. Its translation is CASSLTGPGNTIYF.

The chain combines TRBV28 with TRBJ2-2; possibly TRBD1 for D (6 bases). The V end lost 7 bases, the J end lost 4 bases, and 19 bases lay between the germline ends. The CDR3 loop spans 16 amino acids. CDR1 is MDHEN and CDR2 is SYDVKM in the germline V gene. As DNA, the CDR3 is TGTGCCAGCACCCTACCACAGGGCGGCGGCACCGGGGAGCTGTTTTTT. Encoded protein: CASTLPQGGGTGELFF.

The chain has TRBV6-5 and TRBJ2-5; D unresolved. The CDR3 totals 13 residues. V was pared by 4 bases and J by 5 bases, with 11 bases between. Germline V gene data show CDR1 as MNHEY and CDR2 as SVGAGI. CDR3 bases: TGTGCCAGCAGTTCTACCGGGTGGGAGACCCAGTACTTC. Protein sequence: CASSSTGWETQYF.